One sample yielded the 3 T cell receptor beta chains listed below, sequenced in a study of blood T cell repertoires in COVID-19. The assay was immunoSEQ multiplex PCR, and TCRdb's table has in-frame clones only and misses some. The data show fewer than 200,000 clones, with approximately 90% seen just once and about 26% held by the top ten. Sequences were obtained from PBMCs or T cells enriched from blood (not recorded which). The receptors shown here come from a middle-aged woman in a cohort exposed to, infected with or recovered from COVID-19 (not recorded which).

V usage is TRBV5-4 and J usage is TRBJ1-3; D is unresolved. With 2 bases removed from V and 2 bases from J, the gap between germline ends came to 8 bases. Germline V CDR1 and CDR2: SGHNT, YYREEE (reference sequence). The CDR3 is made up of 14 amino acids. The CDR3 nucleotides are TGTGCCAGCAGCTTATTCGGGGCTGGAAACACCATATATTTT. Protein sequence: CASSLFGAGNTIYF.

This clone has a single count. This sequence joins TRBV6-2 or TRBV6-3 and TRBJ2-3; possibly TRBD2 for D (6 bases). This CDR3 has 17 amino acids. Trimming took off 4 bases at V and 1 base at J, with 18 bases between the two ends. Germline values: CDR1 MNHEY, CDR2 SVGEGT. CDR3 coding DNA: TGTGCCAGCAGTTTAGGTGCGGGGAGTCAAGGCACAGATACGCAGTATTTT. It yields the protein CASSLGAGSQGTDTQYF.

This clone was counted a few times. The V and J genes are TRBV2 and TRBJ2-3; D possibly corresponds to TRBD2 (5 bases). The CDR3 covers 12 residues. V gave up 2 bases and J gave up 6 bases, with 6 bases separating them. The V gene's germline CDR1 is SNHLY and CDR2 FYNNEI. The CDR3 sequence: CASSERGDTQYF. DNA for the CDR3: TGTGCCAGCAGTGAACGCGGGGATACGCAGTATTTT.